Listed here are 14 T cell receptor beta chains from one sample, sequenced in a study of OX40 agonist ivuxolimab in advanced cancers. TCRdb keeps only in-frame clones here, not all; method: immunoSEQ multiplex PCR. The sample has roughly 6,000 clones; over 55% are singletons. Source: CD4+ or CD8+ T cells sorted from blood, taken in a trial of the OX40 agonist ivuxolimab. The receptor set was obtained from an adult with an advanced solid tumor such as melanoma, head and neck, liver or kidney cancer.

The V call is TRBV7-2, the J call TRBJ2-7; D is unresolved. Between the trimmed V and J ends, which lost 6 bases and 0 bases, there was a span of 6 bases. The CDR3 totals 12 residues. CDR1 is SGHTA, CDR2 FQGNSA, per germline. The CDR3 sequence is CASRKGSYEQYF. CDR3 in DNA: TGTGCCAGCAGAAAGGGCTCCTACGAGCAGTACTTC.

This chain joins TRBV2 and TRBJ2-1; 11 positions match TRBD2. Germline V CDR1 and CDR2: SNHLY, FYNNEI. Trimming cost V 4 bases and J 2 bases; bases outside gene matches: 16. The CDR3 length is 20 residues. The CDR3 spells CASSGRRLAGPGPTYNEQFF. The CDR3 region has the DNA TGTGCCAGCAGTGGCCGGCGACTAGCGGGACCGGGCCCTACCTACAATGAGCAGTTCTTC.

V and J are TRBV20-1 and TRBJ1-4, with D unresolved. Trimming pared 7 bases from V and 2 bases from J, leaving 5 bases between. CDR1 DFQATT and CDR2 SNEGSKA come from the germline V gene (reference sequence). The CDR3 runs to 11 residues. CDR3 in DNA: TGCAGTGGGCTCACTAATGAAAAACTGTTTTTT. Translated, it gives CSGLTNEKLFF.

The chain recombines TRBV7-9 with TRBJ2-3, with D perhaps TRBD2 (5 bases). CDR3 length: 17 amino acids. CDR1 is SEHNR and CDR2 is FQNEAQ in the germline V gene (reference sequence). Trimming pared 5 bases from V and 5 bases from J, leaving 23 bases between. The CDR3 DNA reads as TGTGCCAGCAGCCGCCCGAAACTAGGGATGGGAGAAGATACGCAGTATTTT. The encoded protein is CASSRPKLGMGEDTQYF.

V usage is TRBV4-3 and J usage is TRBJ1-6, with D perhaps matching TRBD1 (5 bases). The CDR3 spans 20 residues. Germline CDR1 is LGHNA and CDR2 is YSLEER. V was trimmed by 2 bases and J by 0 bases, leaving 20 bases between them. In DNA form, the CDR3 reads TGCGCCAGCAGCCAATTCCCCGGGGAGGGGAGGAGCTCCTATAATTCACCCCTCCACTTT. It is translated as CASSQFPGEGRSSYNSPLHF.

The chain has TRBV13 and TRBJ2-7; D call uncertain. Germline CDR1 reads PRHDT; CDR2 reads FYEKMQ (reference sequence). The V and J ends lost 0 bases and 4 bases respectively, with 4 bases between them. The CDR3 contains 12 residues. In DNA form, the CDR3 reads TGTGCCAGCAGCTTAGGCCGGTACGAGCAGTACTTC. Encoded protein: CASSLGRYEQYF. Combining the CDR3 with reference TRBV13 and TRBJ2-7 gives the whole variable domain AAGVIQSPRHLIKEKRETATLKCYPIPRHDTVYWYQQGPGQDPQFLISFYEKMQSDKGSIPDRFSAQQFSDYHSELNMSSLELGDSALYFCASSLGRYEQYFGPGTRLTVT.

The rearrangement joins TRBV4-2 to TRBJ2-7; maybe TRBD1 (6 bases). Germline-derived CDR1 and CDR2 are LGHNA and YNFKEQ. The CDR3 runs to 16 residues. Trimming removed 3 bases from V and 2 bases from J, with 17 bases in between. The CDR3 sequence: CASSHIQGVEAYEQYF. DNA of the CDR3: TGTGCCAGCAGCCATATACAGGGAGTAGAAGCCTACGAGCAGTACTTC.

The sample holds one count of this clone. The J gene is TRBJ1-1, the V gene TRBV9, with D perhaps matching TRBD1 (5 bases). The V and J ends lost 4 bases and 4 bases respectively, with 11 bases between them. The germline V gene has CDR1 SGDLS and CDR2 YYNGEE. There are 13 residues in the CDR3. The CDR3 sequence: CASSHPGGTEAFF. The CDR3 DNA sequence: TGTGCCAGCAGCCATCCCGGGGGCACTGAAGCTTTCTTT.

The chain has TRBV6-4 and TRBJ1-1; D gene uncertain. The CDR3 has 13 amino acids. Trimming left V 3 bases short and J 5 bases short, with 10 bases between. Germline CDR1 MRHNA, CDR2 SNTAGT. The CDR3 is CASSEGFGTEAFF. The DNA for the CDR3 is TGTGCCAGCAGTGAGGGGTTTGGAACTGAAGCTTTCTTT.

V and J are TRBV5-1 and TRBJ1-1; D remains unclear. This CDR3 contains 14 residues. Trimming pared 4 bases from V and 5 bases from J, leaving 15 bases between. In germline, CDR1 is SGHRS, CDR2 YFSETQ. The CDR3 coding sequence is TGCGCCAGCAGCCTCCGGTCCTCCGATACTGAAGCTTTCTTT. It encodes CASSLRSSDTEAFF.

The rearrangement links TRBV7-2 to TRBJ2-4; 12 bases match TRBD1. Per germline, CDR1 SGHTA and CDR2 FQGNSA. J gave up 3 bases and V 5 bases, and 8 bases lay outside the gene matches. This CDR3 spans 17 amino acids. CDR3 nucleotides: TGTGCCAGCAGCCCTGGGACAGGGGGCCGGAGCAAAAACATTCAGTACTTC. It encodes CASSPGTGGRSKNIQYF.

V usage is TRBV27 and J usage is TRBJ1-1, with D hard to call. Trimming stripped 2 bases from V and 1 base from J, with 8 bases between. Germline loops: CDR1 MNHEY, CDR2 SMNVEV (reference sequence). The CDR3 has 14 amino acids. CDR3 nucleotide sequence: TGTGCCAGCAGTTTACTGGGCCCGAACACTGAAGCTTTCTTT. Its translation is CASSLLGPNTEAFF.

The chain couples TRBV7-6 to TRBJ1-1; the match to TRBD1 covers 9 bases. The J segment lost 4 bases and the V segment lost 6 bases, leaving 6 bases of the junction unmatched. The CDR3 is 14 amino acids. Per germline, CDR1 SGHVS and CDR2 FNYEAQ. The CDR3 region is CASREDRGSTEAFF. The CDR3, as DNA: TGTGCCAGCAGAGAAGACAGGGGGAGCACTGAAGCTTTCTTT.

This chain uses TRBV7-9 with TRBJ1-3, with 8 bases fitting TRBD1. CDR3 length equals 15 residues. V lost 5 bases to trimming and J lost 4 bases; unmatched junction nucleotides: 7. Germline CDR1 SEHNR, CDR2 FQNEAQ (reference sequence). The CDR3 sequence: CASSEDRASGNTIYF. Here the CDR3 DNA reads TGTGCCAGCAGCGAGGACAGGGCGTCCGGAAACACCATATATTTT.